The 18 T cell receptor beta chains below all came from one sample that was sequenced in a study of cytomegalovirus exposure and HLA in healthy donors. Assay: immunoSEQ multiplex PCR; the TCRdb copy retains only in-frame clones and omits some. The sample carries about 65,000 clones, around 90% recorded once. Sequenced: PBMCs. These receptors originate from a woman aged 18-35 years in good health and CMV-seronegative.

The rearrangement uses TRBV4-3 and TRBJ2-5; weak D call: TRBD2 (6 bases). V was pared by 4 bases and J by 4 bases, with 25 bases between. This CDR3 spans 18 amino acids. CDR1 is LGHNA and CDR2 is YSLEER in the germline V gene. The CDR3 DNA sequence: TGCGCCAGCAGCCGACACTTTCCGGCACCCGACGGGGGAGAGACCCAGTACTTC. Translated: CASSRHFPAPDGGETQYF.

The CDR3 spells CATSRDRPSYNEQFF. CDR3 DNA sequence: TGTGCCACCAGCAGAGACAGGCCTTCCTACAATGAGCAGTTCTTC. This rearrangement joins TRBV15 to TRBJ2-1; no definite D call. CDR3 length: 15 residues. Trimming removed 0 bases from V and 1 base from J, with 7 bases in between. Germline V gives CDR1 LNHNV, CDR2 YYDKDF (reference sequence).

The chain links TRBV7-9 to TRBJ2-1; tentative D call: TRBD2 (6 bases). Germline V CDR1 and CDR2: SEHNR, FQNEAQ (reference sequence). V shed 6 bases and J shed 6 bases, with 9 bases lying between them. This CDR3 comprises 12 residues. CDR3 nucleotide sequence: TGTGCCAGCAGTTCCGGGGGCAATGAGCAGTTCTTC. This codes for CASSSGGNEQFF.

The rearrangement uses TRBV5-1 and TRBJ2-2; D possibly corresponds to TRBD1 (5 bases). Germline values: CDR1 SGHRS, CDR2 YFSETQ. The CDR3 sequence is 14 residues long. V dropped 0 bases and J dropped 6 bases, with 9 bases sitting between them. The DNA of the CDR3 is TGCGCCAGCAGCTTGGGGTCAGGGCCCGGGGAGCTGTTTTTT. Translated: CASSLGSGPGELFF. Using reference TRBV5-1 and TRBJ2-2 for the parts outside the CDR3, the full variable domain is KAGVTQTPRYLIKTRGQQVTLSCSPISGHRSVSWYQQTPGQGLQFLFEYFSETQRNKGNFPGRFSGRQFSNSRSEMNVSTLELGDSALYLCASSLGSGPGELFFGEGSRLTVL.

The chain is built from TRBV10-3 and TRBJ1-2; 7 bases align to TRBD1. The CDR3 is made up of 18 amino acids. After removal of 4 bases from V and 1 base from J, the junction contained 15 bases not matched to a gene. Germline assignment: CDR1 ENHRY and CDR2 SYGVKD. CDR3 protein: CAISGGGDRAFDNYGYTF. CDR3 sequence (DNA): TGTGCCATCAGTGGTGGAGGCGACAGGGCTTTCGATAACTATGGCTACACCTTC.

The chain's CDR3 is CASSMSGGGVQETQYF. CDR3 in DNA: TGTGCCAGTAGTATGTCTGGCGGGGGGGTCCAAGAGACCCAGTACTTC. The chain links TRBV19 to TRBJ2-5; TRBD2 aligns across 9 bases. CDR1 and CDR2 from the germline V gene are LNHDA and SQIVND (reference sequence). The CDR3 sequence is 16 residues long. J gave up 1 base and V 3 bases, and 6 bases lay outside the gene matches.

This clone occurred once. The J gene is TRBJ1-2, the V gene TRBV6-5; D remains unclear. Trimming shortened V by 0 bases and J by 4 bases, and 9 bases separated the two germline ends. The CDR3 runs to 14 residues. The germline V gene has CDR1 MNHEY and CDR2 SVGAGI. The CDR3 region is CASSYSRRSYGYTF. The CDR3 DNA sequence: TGTGCCAGCAGTTACTCGAGAAGGAGCTATGGCTACACCTTC.

The chain couples TRBV6-6 to TRBJ2-1; D not resolved. The CDR3 has 14 residues. Trimming took off 6 bases at V and 5 bases at J, with 14 bases between the two ends. Germline CDR1 and CDR2: MNHNY and SVGAGI (reference sequence). CDR3 amino acids: CASRDSRVHNEQFF. CDR3 in DNA: TGTGCCAGCAGAGACTCCCGGGTCCACAATGAGCAGTTCTTC.

The V gene is TRBV27, the J gene TRBJ2-1; 7 bases fit TRBD1. CDR3 size: 15 residues. Trimming cost V 8 bases and J 5 bases; bases outside gene matches: 12. Germline V gives CDR1 MNHEY, CDR2 SMNVEV (reference sequence). Here the CDR3 DNA reads TGTGCCAGCTCCTCCATCTCAGGGGGACACAATGAGCAGTTCTTC. Its translation is CASSSISGGHNEQFF.

V is TRBV9 and J is TRBJ1-4, with D maybe TRBD1 (6 bases). CDR1 and CDR2 (germline): SGDLS, YYNGEE. The CDR3 sequence is 16 residues long. V was pared by 3 bases and J by 6 bases, with 18 bases between. Here the CDR3 reads CASSGGAGALHEKLFF. CDR3 DNA sequence: TGTGCCAGCAGCGGGGGAGCGGGGGCGCTTCATGAAAAACTGTTTTTT.

This sequence joins TRBV18 and TRBJ1-1; perhaps TRBD1 as D (6 bases). The CDR3 is made up of 15 amino acids. V lost 3 bases to trimming and J lost 1 base, with 12 bases between them. Germline lookup yields CDR1 KGHSH and CDR2 LQKENI. The CDR3, as DNA: TGTGCCAGCTCACCTGTGGACAGTAAGAACACTGAAGCTTTCTTT. It codes for CASSPVDSKNTEAFF.

V usage is TRBV28 and J usage is TRBJ1-4; no clear D. Trimming shortened V by 1 base and J by 10 bases, and 10 bases separated the two germline ends. The germline gives CDR1 MDHEN, CDR2 SYDVKM. This CDR3 has 13 amino acids. The CDR3 spells CASSLFSSVKLFF. In DNA, the CDR3 is TGTGCCAGCAGTTTATTTTCCTCCGTAAAACTGTTTTTT.

This rearrangement joins TRBV5-4 to TRBJ2-5, with 7 positions matching TRBD2. The CDR3 is 14 amino acids. The germline gives CDR1 SGHNT, CDR2 YYREEE (reference sequence). J lost 3 bases, V lost 2 bases, and 4 bases had no gene match. Here the CDR3 reads CASSFLAGEETQYF. CDR3 DNA sequence: TGTGCCAGCAGCTTTCTGGCGGGAGAAGAGACCCAGTACTTC.

V gene TRBV2 combines with J gene TRBJ2-5, with D maybe TRBD1 (7 bases). This CDR3 contains 13 residues. The V end lost 1 base, the J end lost 7 bases, and 10 bases lay between the germline ends. CDR1 and CDR2 from the germline V gene are SNHLY and FYNNEI. CDR3 region: CASSEGRGRTQYF. The CDR3 coding sequence is TGTGCCAGCAGTGAAGGGAGGGGGCGGACCCAGTACTTC.

This clone was seen only once. V usage is TRBV19 and J usage is TRBJ1-2; D is uncertain. Deletions cut 3 bases from V and 7 bases from J, with 12 bases between. Germline-derived CDR1 and CDR2 are LNHDA and SQIVND (reference sequence). The CDR3 runs to 13 residues. CDR3 DNA: TGTGCCAGTAGTATTGGGGAAGCGGGTGGCTACACCTTC. This gives the protein CASSIGEAGGYTF.

The rearrangement uses TRBV28 and TRBJ2-3; 11 bases match TRBD2. This CDR3 has 19 amino acids. Per germline, CDR1 MDHEN and CDR2 SYDVKM. The J segment lost 0 bases and the V segment lost 5 bases, leaving 13 bases of the junction unmatched. As DNA, the CDR3 is TGTGCCAGCAGTACACCCCGAACGGGACTAGCGGCTAGCACAGATACGCAGTATTTT. This codes for CASSTPRTGLAASTDTQYF.

The chain links TRBV6-5 to TRBJ1-1; D may be TRBD1 (6 bases). Trimming pared 5 bases from V and 0 bases from J, leaving 7 bases between. CDR1 and CDR2 (germline): MNHEY, SVGAGI. CDR3 size: 13 residues. Here the CDR3 reads CASSQGLNTEAFF. CDR3 coding DNA: TGTGCCAGCAGTCAGGGGTTGAACACTGAAGCTTTCTTT.

This clone is a singleton in its sample. This chain joins TRBV4-3 and TRBJ2-1; D perhaps matches TRBD2 (6 bases). The CDR3 spans 14 residues. V lost 1 base and J 3 bases, leaving 7 bases between the germline ends. The germline CDR1 and CDR2 sequences are LGHNA and YSLEER. The CDR3 coding sequence is TGCGCCAGCAGCCAAGGCGGGGACTACAATGAGCAGTTCTTC. Amino acids: CASSQGGDYNEQFF.